The clone carrying this T cell receptor beta chain was observed once. Its matching antigen is unknown. This entry belongs to a study of T cell responses to AZD1222 COVID-19 vaccine. Across the whole study: Whether given at about 4 or about 12 weeks, second doses were pooled.

This CDR3 contains 12 residues. CDR1 is GTSNPN, CDR2 SVGIG, per germline (reference sequence). V lost 6 bases to trimming and J lost 5 bases; unmatched junction nucleotides: 6. The study, taken as a whole, reports: At study baseline, merely six AZD1222 recipients were seropositive. Once two AZD1222 doses were given, Spike-specific TCR breadth and depth went up.

Profiling relied on immunoSEQ multiplex PCR, and the TCRdb table lists in-frame clones only, not all of them. Among more than 95,000 clones, over 75% were seen once, and the ten largest hold about 9.4%. This clonotype was sampled from an adult in good health. Sequenced material: peripheral blood, taken on day 0 of AZD1222 vaccination. The chain employs TRBV30 and TRBJ1-1; TRBD1 matches 7 bases. The CDR3 region is CACNRGGTEAFF. The CDR3 bases are TGTGCCTGCAACAGGGGTGGTACTGAAGCTTTCTTT.